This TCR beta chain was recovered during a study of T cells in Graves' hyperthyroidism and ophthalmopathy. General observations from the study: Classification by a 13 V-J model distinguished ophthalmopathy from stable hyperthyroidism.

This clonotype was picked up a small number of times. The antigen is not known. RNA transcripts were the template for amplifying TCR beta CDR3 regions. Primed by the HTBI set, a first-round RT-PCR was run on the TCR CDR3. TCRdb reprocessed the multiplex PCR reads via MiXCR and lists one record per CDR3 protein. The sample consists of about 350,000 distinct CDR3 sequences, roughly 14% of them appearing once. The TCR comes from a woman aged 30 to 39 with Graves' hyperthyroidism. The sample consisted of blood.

CDR3 nucleotides: TGCAGCCTCCCCGGTGAGCAGTTCTTC. Encoded protein: CSLPGEQFF. This chain uses TRBV29-1 with TRBJ2-1; no clear D gene. This CDR3 spans 9 amino acids. Germline V gives CDR1 SQVTM, CDR2 ANQGSEA. Trimming removed 8 bases at V and 9 bases at J, with 8 bases between.